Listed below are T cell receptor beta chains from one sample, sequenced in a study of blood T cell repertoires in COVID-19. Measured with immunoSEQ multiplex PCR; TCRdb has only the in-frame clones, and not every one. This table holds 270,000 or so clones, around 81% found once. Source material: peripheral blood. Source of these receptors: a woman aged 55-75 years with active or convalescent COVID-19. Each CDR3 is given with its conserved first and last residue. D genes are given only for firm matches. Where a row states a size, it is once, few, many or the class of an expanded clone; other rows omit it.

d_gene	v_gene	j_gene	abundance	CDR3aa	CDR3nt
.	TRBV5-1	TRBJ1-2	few	CASSLQGLNYGYTF	TGCGCCAGCAGCTTGCAGGGGCTTAACTATGGCTACACCTTC
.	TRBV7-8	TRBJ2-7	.	CASSFRGAGEQYF	TGTGCCAGCAGCTTCAGGGGGGCGGGCGAGCAGTACTTC
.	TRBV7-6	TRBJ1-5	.	CASSLGGYSNQPQHF	TGTGCCAGCAGCTTAGGCGGATATAGCAATCAGCCCCAGCATTTT
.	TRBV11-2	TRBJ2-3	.	CASSLSDYTDTQYF	TGTGCCAGCAGCTTAAGCGACTACACAGATACGCAGTATTTT
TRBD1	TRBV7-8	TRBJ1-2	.	CASIQTGANYGYTF	TGTGCCAGCATCCAGACAGGGGCTAACTATGGCTACACCTTC
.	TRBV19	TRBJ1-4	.	CASSTGPGRSEKLFF	TGTGCCAGTAGTACAGGTCCAGGGAGGAGTGAAAAACTGTTTTTT
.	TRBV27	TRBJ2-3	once	CASRSLATDTQYF	TGTGCCAGCAGGTCACTAGCTACAGATACGCAGTATTTT
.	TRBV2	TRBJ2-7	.	CASSVESYEQYF	TGTGCCAGCAGTGTAGAATCCTACGAGCAGTACTTC
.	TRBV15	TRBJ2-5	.	CATSRAGLTIGETQYF	TGTGCCACCAGCAGAGCGGGTTTGACTATCGGAGAGACCCAGTACTTC
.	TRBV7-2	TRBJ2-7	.	CASSEQGYEQYF	TGTGCCAGCAGCGAGCAGGGTTACGAGCAGTACTTC
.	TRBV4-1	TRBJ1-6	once	CASSLWERSSYNSPLHF	TGCGCCAGCAGCCTCTGGGAGAGGAGCTCCTATAATTCACCCCTCCACTTT
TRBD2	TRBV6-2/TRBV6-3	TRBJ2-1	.	CASSTLAGGYNEQFF	TGTGCCAGCAGTACTCTAGCGGGGGGGTACAATGAGCAGTTCTTC
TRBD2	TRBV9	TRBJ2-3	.	CASSVGTSGGVNTDTQYF	TGTGCCAGCAGCGTCGGGACTAGCGGGGGTGTAAACACAGATACGCAGTATTTT
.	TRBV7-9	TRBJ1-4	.	CASSLAWGPNEKLFF	TGTGCCAGCAGCTTAGCGTGGGGGCCCAATGAAAAACTGTTTTTT
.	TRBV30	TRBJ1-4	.	CAFHRDAETNEKLFF	TGTGCCTTCCACAGGGACGCAGAAACTAATGAAAAACTGTTTTTT
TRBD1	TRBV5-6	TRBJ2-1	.	CASSLRDRANEQFF	TGTGCCAGCAGCTTAAGGGACAGGGCCAATGAGCAGTTCTTC
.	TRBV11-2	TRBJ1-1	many	CASSLERGNTEAFF	TGTGCCAGCAGCTTAGAAAGGGGGAACACTGAAGCTTTCTTT
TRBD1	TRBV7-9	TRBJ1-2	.	CASSLAARDRVKGYTF	TGTGCCAGCAGCTTAGCGGCTCGAGACAGGGTAAAGGGCTACACCTTC
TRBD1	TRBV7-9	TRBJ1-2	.	CASRDRDDYGYTF	TGTGCCAGCCGGGACAGGGACGACTATGGCTACACCTTC
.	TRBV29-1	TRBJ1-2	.	CSVEMRYGYTF	TGCAGCGTGGAAATGCGCTATGGCTACACCTTC
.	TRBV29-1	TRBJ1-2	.	CSVEGVAVVSGYTF	TGCAGCGTTGAAGGAGTGGCGGTCGTCTCAGGCTACACCTTC
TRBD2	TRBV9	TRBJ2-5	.	CASTRTSGFQETQYF	TGTGCCAGCACCAGGACTAGCGGATTCCAAGAGACCCAGTACTTC
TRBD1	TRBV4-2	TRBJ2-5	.	CASSQEGVFWTGGARGQETQYF	TGTGCCAGCAGCCAAGAAGGGGTTTTCTGGACAGGGGGCGCGAGGGGACAAGAGACCCAGTACTTC
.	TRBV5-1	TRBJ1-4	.	CASSFGGYNEKLFF	TGCGCCAGCAGCTTTGGGGGGTATAATGAAAAACTGTTTTTT
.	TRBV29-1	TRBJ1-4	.	CSVGRGTTNEKLFF	TGCAGCGTTGGTCGGGGGACAACTAATGAAAAACTGTTTTTT
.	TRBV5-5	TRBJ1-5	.	CASSLWRGGNQPQHF	TGTGCCAGCAGCTTGTGGCGGGGGGGCAATCAGCCCCAGCATTTT
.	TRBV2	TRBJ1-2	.	CASSAGPQVGYTF	TGTGCCAGCAGTGCAGGGCCACAGGTGGGCTACACCTTC
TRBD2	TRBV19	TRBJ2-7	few	CASSNGGAFEQYF	TGTGCCAGTAGTAACGGGGGGGCCTTCGAGCAGTACTTC
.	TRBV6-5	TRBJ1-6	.	CASRRGGPYNSPLHF	TGTGCCAGCCGGCGCGGAGGCCCTTATAATTCACCCCTCCACTTT
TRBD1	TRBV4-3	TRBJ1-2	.	CASRLTGGEQNGYTF	TGCGCCAGCAGGCTGACAGGGGGGGAACAAAATGGCTACACCTTC
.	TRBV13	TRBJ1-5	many	CASSLGLGSAQPQHF	TGTGCCAGCAGCTTAGGCCTAGGATCGGCCCAGCCCCAGCATTTT
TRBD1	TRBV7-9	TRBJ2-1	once	CASSFSGYRGRDEQFF	TGTGCCAGCAGCTTCTCGGGGTACAGGGGGCGGGATGAGCAGTTCTTC
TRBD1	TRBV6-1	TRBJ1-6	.	CASSDIGGLPGNSPLHF	TGTGCCAGCAGTGACATAGGGGGCCTTCCTGGGAATTCACCCCTCCACTTT
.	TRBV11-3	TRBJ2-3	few	CASSETSSQLRADTQYF	TGTGCCAGCAGCGAGACTAGTTCCCAGCTGAGGGCAGATACGCAGTATTTT
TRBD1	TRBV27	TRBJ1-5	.	CASSNRGQGQPQHF	TGTGCCAGCAGTAACAGGGGGCAAGGTCAGCCCCAGCATTTT
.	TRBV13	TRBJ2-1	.	CASSSSWLTGLPYNEQFF	TGTGCCAGCAGCTCGAGTTGGCTTACAGGGTTGCCCTACAATGAGCAGTTCTTC